These 16 T cell receptor beta chains share one sample of origin, sequenced in a study of T cell repertoires and HLA-DP antigens. These TCRs' antigens remain unknown. The method was immunoSEQ multiplex PCR; TCRdb's version includes in-frame clones alone and lacks a portion of them. The sample has about 89,000 clones; roughly nine tenths are singletons. Sequencing was done on a sample of CD4+ T cells from PBMCs. Receptor source: a man aged 50 or older in good health and CMV-seronegative.

The CDR3 DNA reads TGTGCCAGCTCAGTCACGCGGGACAGGGGGCCGGATGTTAAAAAGGGACAGTACTTC. As protein: CASSVTRDRGPDVKKGQYF. This chain connects TRBV18 to TRBJ2-7, with 12 positions matching TRBD1. Losses at the gene ends were 5 bases for V and 10 bases for J; bases not matched to a gene: 24. The CDR3 contains 19 residues. CDR1 KGHSH and CDR2 LQKENI come from the germline V gene.

The chain has TRBV15 and TRBJ2-7, with 8 bases lining up with TRBD2. This CDR3 comprises 13 residues. Looked up from germline, CDR1 is LNHNV and CDR2 is YYDKDF (reference sequence). With 5 bases clipped from V and 3 bases from J, the junction kept 3 bases outside the gene matches. The CDR3 here is CATSQGTSYEQYF. The CDR3 bases are TGTGCCACCAGCCAAGGGACTAGCTACGAGCAGTACTTC.

The gene calls are TRBV11-2 and TRBJ1-4; D is unclear. This CDR3 is built from 17 residues. Trimming removed 1 base at V and 1 base at J, with 13 bases between. CDR1 and CDR2 (germline): SGHAT, FQNNGV. The CDR3 region has the DNA TGTGCCAGCAGCTTAGGGGGTCGGGGTGGAACTAATGAAAAACTGTTTTTT. Translated: CASSLGGRGGTNEKLFF.

This clone came up once. The rearrangement links TRBV5-3 to TRBJ1-2, with 7 bases identical to TRBD1. TRBV5-3 is an open reading frame, and its role is uncertain. J gave up 0 bases and V 8 bases, and 10 bases lay outside the gene matches. The CDR3 has 15 amino acids. CDR3 DNA sequence: TGTGCCAGCCCGACAGGGACACCTGCTAACTATGGCTACACCTTC. Residues: CASPTGTPANYGYTF.

J is TRBJ2-7 and V is TRBV30; no clear D gene. The CDR3 is made up of 11 amino acids. Deletions cut 0 bases from V and 4 bases from J, with 4 bases between. Germline CDR1 is GTSNPN and CDR2 is SVGIG (reference sequence). CDR3 sequence reads: CAWSVGYEQYF. CDR3 DNA: TGTGCCTGGAGTGTGGGATACGAGCAGTACTTC.

The V gene is TRBV5-1, the J gene TRBJ2-2; 7 positions agree with TRBD2. The CDR3 length is 15 residues. CDR1 and CDR2 (germline): SGHRS, YFSETQ. V lost 2 bases, J lost 4 bases, and 5 bases stayed unmatched. CDR3 nucleotide sequence: TGCGCCAGCAGCTTAAGCGGGACCATCACCGGGGAGCTGTTTTTT. This translates into CASSLSGTITGELFF.

The chain links TRBV7-2 to TRBJ2-5, with D perhaps matching TRBD2 (6 bases). Germline V lookup: CDR1 SGHTA, CDR2 FQGNSA. Trimming cost V 2 bases and J 4 bases, with 11 bases left between them. There are 14 residues in the CDR3. DNA of the CDR3: TGTGCCAGCAGCTTACAGGGAGGAGGAGAGACCCAGTACTTC. Its translation: CASSLQGGGETQYF. The full variable domain, in which reference TRBV7-2 and TRBJ2-5 provide the parts outside the CDR3, is GAGVSQSPSNKVTEKGKDVELRCDPISGHTALYWYRQSLGQGLEFLIYFQGNSAPDKSGLPSDRFSAERTGGSVSTLTIQRTQQEDSAVYLCASSLQGGGETQYFGPGTRLLVL.

The chain carries TRBV6-5 and TRBJ2-7; D may be TRBD2 (6 bases). Germline V gene lookup returns CDR1 MNHEY and CDR2 SVGAGI. Between the trimmed V and J ends, which lost 5 bases and 3 bases, there was a span of 14 bases. The CDR3 length is 14 residues. CDR3 sequence (DNA): TGTGCCAGCAGTATCCGGGACTCCTTCTACGAGCAGTACTTC. Encoded protein: CASSIRDSFYEQYF.

This chain joins TRBV30 and TRBJ2-1, with a possible D match to TRBD2 (5 bases). This CDR3 is built from 13 residues. CDR1 GTSNPN and CDR2 SVGIG come from the germline V gene (reference sequence). V lost 0 bases and J 6 bases, leaving 9 bases between the germline ends. As DNA, the CDR3 is TGTGCCTGGAGTGTACGAGGGAGCAATGAGCAGTTCTTC. It translates to CAWSVRGSNEQFF.

The table lists this clone with a few counts. The J gene is TRBJ1-5, the V gene TRBV12-5, with D maybe TRBD1 (5 bases). Trimming cost V 5 bases and J 0 bases, with 11 bases left between them. CDR3 length: 15 amino acids. In germline, CDR1 is LGHNT, CDR2 FRNRAP. CDR3 sequence (DNA): TGTGCTAGTGGTCGGGACGGAAATAGCAATCAGCCCCAGCATTTT. Its protein is CASGRDGNSNQPQHF.

The chain links TRBV13 to TRBJ1-4; the D is unclear. This CDR3 has 12 residues. Between the trimmed V and J ends, which lost 8 bases and 4 bases, there was a span of 8 bases. Germline V gives CDR1 PRHDT, CDR2 FYEKMQ (reference sequence). The CDR3 DNA reads as TGTGCCAGCGGGAAAAATAATGAAAAACTGTTTTTT. Protein sequence: CASGKNNEKLFF.

This clone was seen just once. The chain employs TRBV27 and TRBJ2-1, with TRBD2 matching 8 bases. CDR3 length: 16 amino acids. CDR1 is MNHEY and CDR2 is SMNVEV in the germline V gene (reference sequence). V shed 6 bases and J 7 bases; nucleotides not matched to a gene: 14. CDR3 nucleotide sequence: TGTGCCAGCAGCCCCGGGCAGCGGGGGTTAAGGAATGAGCAGTTCTTC. This translates into CASSPGQRGLRNEQFF.

V usage is TRBV28 and J usage is TRBJ1-1; D possibly corresponds to TRBD1 (6 bases). Germline V gene lookup returns CDR1 MDHEN and CDR2 SYDVKM. V was shortened by 6 bases and J by 2 bases, with 16 bases between the two germline ends. CDR3 length: 15 amino acids. CDR3 loop: CASRGAGTINTEAFF. CDR3 DNA: TGTGCCAGCAGGGGGGCCGGGACAATTAACACTGAAGCTTTCTTT. Using reference TRBV28 and TRBJ1-1 for the parts outside the CDR3, the full variable domain is DVKVTQSSRYLVKRTGEKVFLECVQDMDHENMFWYRQDPGLGLRLIYFSYDVKMKEKGDIPEGYSVSREKKERFSLILESASTNQTSMYLCASRGAGTINTEAFFGQGTRLTVV.

The rearrangement links TRBV5-8 to TRBJ2-5; D unclear. CDR1 and CDR2 (germline): SGHTS, YDEGEE. The germline V and J ends were trimmed by 5 bases and 4 bases, with 9 bases remaining between them. There are 12 residues in the CDR3. The CDR3 DNA reads TGTGCCAGCAGGTTCTTACGAGAGACCCAGTACTTC. It translates to CASRFLRETQYF.

This rearrangement joins TRBV7-8 to TRBJ1-3; D is uncertain. V lost 4 bases to trimming and J lost 2 bases, with 12 bases between them. The germline gives CDR1 SGHVS, CDR2 FQNEAQ. The CDR3 totals 15 residues. Here the CDR3 reads CASSSSSAPGNTIYF. In nucleotides, the CDR3 is TGTGCCAGCAGCTCCAGCAGTGCTCCTGGAAACACCATATATTTT.

The CDR3 protein is CASRKQGPWNTIYF. The CDR3 DNA follows: TGTGCCAGCAGGAAACAGGGACCGTGGAACACCATATATTTT. The chain links TRBV6-5 to TRBJ1-3; TRBD1 might be the D (6 bases). Germline V lookup: CDR1 MNHEY, CDR2 SVGAGI. The CDR3 totals 14 residues. The V end lost 6 bases, the J end lost 7 bases, and 16 bases lay between the germline ends.